This entry concerns a single T cell receptor beta chain. The sample holds a few counts of this clonotype. The antigen it recognizes is unknown. No much larger clone exists at a distance of one base, and base qualities are not known. The source of the sample is a study of patients and donors after allogeneic stem cell transplantation (dated by TCRdb to about 2020). The protocol used for the library was RT-PCR. The sequencer was a NextSeq 550. TCRdb reprocessing: public reads trimmed at Q25 with fastp, clones called with MiXCR, in-frame beta chains kept. Under each unique CDR3 protein, matching rows form one entry showing the most common genes and DNA. The sample data list about a million distinct CDR3 sequences, and around 17% of these were observed just once. The top ten hold 5% to 6.5% of the sample. V and J are trimmed by 1 base and 4 bases, and the gene matches miss 5 bases of the junction. The germline V gene yields SGHTA for CDR1 and FQGTGA for CDR2. The CDR3, cysteine through phenylalanine, is 15 amino acids long. Only the CDR3 DNA stays, 45 bases, in frame from base 1.

This TCR came from a human donor who was either an allogeneic HSCT recipient or a stem cell or donor lymphocyte infusion donor (not recorded which). It is not recorded whose cells these are; they may come from a transplant donor. The sequence links TRBV7-3 to TRBJ2-7, with TRBD2 identical over 9 junction bases. Sequences were obtained from blood, either unsorted or a sorted T cell fraction (not recorded which). At the DNA level, the sequence is TGTGCCAGCAGCTTAAGGGTAGCGGGAGATTACGAGCAGTACTTC. It specifies CASSLRVAGDYEQYF.